This TCR beta chain was sequenced during a study of human T cells and chemical hapten exposure. The time point was: pre-sensitization, week 0. Treatment of the sample: therapeutic diphenylcyclopropenone sensitization with weekly scalp DPC. CDR1 and CDR2 (germline): SEHNR, FQNEAQ (reference sequence). The CDR3 extends over 14 amino acids. Trimming took 5 bases from V and 9 from J; bases not matched to a gene: 10. TCRdb called the RACE reads again in MiXCR, with one record for every CDR3 protein. The sample has 50,000 to 70,000 distinct CDR3 sequences; 9.9% are singletons. The gene calls are TRBV7-9 and TRBJ1-1; 9 bases align to TRBD1. The TCR sequence derives from a man in his forties or fifties with alopecia areata. Some clones in this sample may be carry-over from other donors' samples. Specimen: whole blood, collected in connection with sensitization to the hapten diphenylcyclopropenone (DPC). In DNA form, the CDR3 reads TGTGCCAGCAGCGGTAACAGGGGGCAGGTGAAAGCTTTCTTT. Translated, it gives CASSGNRGQVKAFF.